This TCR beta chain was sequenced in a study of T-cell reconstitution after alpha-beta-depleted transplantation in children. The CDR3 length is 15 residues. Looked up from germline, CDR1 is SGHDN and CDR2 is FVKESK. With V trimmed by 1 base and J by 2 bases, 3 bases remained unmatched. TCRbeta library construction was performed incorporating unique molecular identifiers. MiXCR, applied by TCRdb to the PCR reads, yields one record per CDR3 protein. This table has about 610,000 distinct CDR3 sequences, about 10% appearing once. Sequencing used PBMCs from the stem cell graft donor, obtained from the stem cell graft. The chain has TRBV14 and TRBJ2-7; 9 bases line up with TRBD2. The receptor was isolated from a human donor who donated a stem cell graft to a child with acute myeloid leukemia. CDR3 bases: TGTGCCAGCAGCCAAGGGGTAGCGGGAGCCTACGAGCAGTACTTC. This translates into CASSQGVAGAYEQYF. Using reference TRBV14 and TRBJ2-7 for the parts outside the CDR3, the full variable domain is EAGVTQFPSHSVIEKGQTVTLRCDPISGHDNLYWYRRVMGKEIKFLLHFVKESKQDESGMPNNRFLAERTGGTYSTLKVQPAELEDSGVYFCASSQGVAGAYEQYFGPGTRLTVT.